The 13 T cell receptor beta chains in this list originate from one sample, sequenced in a study of cytomegalovirus exposure and HLA in healthy donors. 13 Jbeta primers and 60 Vbeta primers were used for the PCR. Sequenced by immunoSEQ multiplex PCR; TCRdb stores in-frame clones only, minus some. The data contain 60,000 to 70,000 clones, approximately 75% of them singletons. Sequenced material: PBMCs. The source of these receptors is a man in his forties or fifties in good health and CMV-seropositive.

This chain joins TRBV9 and TRBJ1-2; 10 nucleotides line up with TRBD1. Germline trimming cut 0 bases from V and 8 bases from J; bases unmatched to any gene: 10. Per germline, CDR1 SGDLS and CDR2 YYNGEE. This CDR3 is built from 16 residues. The CDR3 DNA is TGTGCCAGCAGCGTAGGAGGGACAGGGGCGATTGGGGGCTACACCTTC. This sequence encodes CASSVGGTGAIGGYTF.

This chain's CDR3 is CASSVSGTGDSPLHF. In DNA form, the CDR3 reads TGTGCCAGCAGCGTCTCCGGGACAGGGGATTCACCCCTCCACTTT. V and J are TRBV7-9 and TRBJ1-6; TRBD1 aligns across 10 bases. Trimming cost V 5 bases and J 8 bases; bases outside gene matches: 6. Germline CDR1 is SEHNR and CDR2 is FQNEAQ (reference sequence). This CDR3 spans 15 amino acids.

The rearrangement uses TRBV7-6 and TRBJ2-2, with TRBD1 identical over 8 bases. This CDR3 is built from 15 residues. Germline CDR1 is SGHVS and CDR2 is FNYEAQ. V trimming: 5 bases; J trimming: 0 bases; junction bases outside the gene matches: 2. The CDR3, as DNA: TGTGCCAGCAGCCCACAGGGGGCGAACACCGGGGAGCTGTTTTTT. Amino acid sequence: CASSPQGANTGELFF.

This chain's CDR3 is CASRGQGEGYEQYF. As DNA, the CDR3 is TGTGCCAGCAGAGGACAGGGAGAAGGCTACGAGCAGTACTTC. V is TRBV27 and J is TRBJ2-7; 8 nucleotides align to TRBD1. Trimming at V came to 6 bases and at J to 3 bases, leaving 7 bases not matched to a gene. Germline V gene sequence: CDR1 MNHEY, CDR2 SMNVEV (reference sequence). CDR3 length equals 14 residues.

This chain links TRBV18 with TRBJ1-5, with 9 positions matching TRBD1. The V and J ends lost 1 base and 4 bases, in that order; junction bases with no gene match: 2. Germline V lookup: CDR1 KGHSH, CDR2 LQKENI. The CDR3 loop spans 15 amino acids. CDR3 protein: CASSPLGQGNQPQHF. The CDR3 DNA is TGTGCCAGCTCACCACTGGGACAGGGAAATCAGCCCCAGCATTTT.

To note about this clone: Relative to the germline gene, one junction end is altered; a read error may explain this. This sample includes further DNA sequences coding for the same CDR3. The J gene is TRBJ1-2, the V gene TRBV6-1; 7 nucleotides agree with TRBD1. CDR3 length equals 15 residues. Germline V lookup: CDR1 MNHNS, CDR2 SASEGT. The CDR3 sequence is CASSEPLQGRDGYTF. CDR3 bases: TGCGCCAGCAGTGAGCCATTACAGGGGCGGGATGGCTACACCTTC.

The chain employs TRBV4-1 and TRBJ2-7; D is possibly TRBD1 (5 bases). V shed 0 bases and J shed 4 bases, with 13 bases lying between them. The CDR3 totals 15 residues. Germline V CDR1 and CDR2: MGHRA, YSYEKL. The CDR3 DNA is TGCGCCAGCAGCCAAGACAGGGTGTCCCTTTACGAGCAGTACTTC. Its translation is CASSQDRVSLYEQYF.

The chain joins TRBV6-5 to TRBJ2-1; D is unresolved. Germline loops: CDR1 MNHEY, CDR2 SVGAGI. The CDR3 contains 14 residues. Trimming took off 3 bases at V and 0 bases at J, with 6 bases between the two ends. CDR3 nucleotides: TGTGCCAGCAGTTATACCAGCTCCTACAATGAGCAGTTCTTC. It translates to CASSYTSSYNEQFF.

The rearrangement uses TRBV4-1 and TRBJ1-1; 8 nucleotides agree with TRBD1. This CDR3 contains 15 residues. The V and J ends lost 7 bases and 0 bases, in that order; junction bases with no gene match: 7. CDR1 MGHRA and CDR2 YSYEKL come from the germline V gene. CDR3 loop: CASKPQDRVNTEAFF. In DNA form, the CDR3 reads TGCGCCAGCAAACCACAGGACAGGGTGAACACTGAAGCTTTCTTT.

V is TRBV4-2 and J is TRBJ2-7; 8 nucleotides match TRBD2. The J segment lost 7 bases and the V segment lost 0 bases, leaving 11 bases of the junction unmatched. Germline-derived CDR1 and CDR2 are LGHNA and YNFKEQ. CDR3 length equals 16 residues. CDR3: CASSQDGSGAFGEQYF. CDR3 coding DNA: TGTGCCAGCAGCCAAGACGGTAGCGGGGCCTTTGGGGAGCAGTACTTC.

The chain is built from TRBV5-4 and TRBJ2-7, with TRBD1 matching 8 bases. Per the germline V gene, CDR1 is SGHNT and CDR2 is YYREEE (reference sequence). The CDR3 spans 13 residues. Germline trimming cut 4 bases from V and 2 bases from J; bases unmatched to any gene: 2. The CDR3 sequence is CASSKDRAYEQYF. As DNA, the CDR3 is TGTGCCAGCAGCAAGGACAGGGCCTACGAGCAGTACTTC. The full variable domain, its missing parts supplied by reference TRBV5-4 and TRBJ2-7, is ETGVTQSPTHLIKTRGQQVTLRCSSQSGHNTVSWYQQALGQGPQFIFQYYREEENGRGNFPPRFSGLQFPNYSSELNVNALELDDSALYLCASSKDRAYEQYFGPGTRLTVT.

The genes are TRBV19 and TRBJ1-2; D ambiguous. CDR1 LNHDA and CDR2 SQIVND come from the germline V gene (reference sequence). The V end was cut by 2 bases, the J end by 1 base, with 8 bases between. CDR3 length: 14 residues. The CDR3 loop reads CASSITAVNYGYTF. The CDR3 DNA is TGTGCCAGTAGTATAACCGCGGTTAACTATGGCTACACCTTC.

The chain combines TRBV30 with TRBJ2-6, with 7 bases aligning to TRBD2. The V and J ends lost 8 bases and 2 bases, in that order; junction bases with no gene match: 6. CDR3 length: 14 amino acids. Looked up from germline, CDR1 is GTSNPN and CDR2 is SVGIG (reference sequence). The CDR3 loop reads CATRAGAGANVLTF. Written as DNA, the CDR3 is TGTGCCACAAGGGCGGGGGCTGGGGCCAACGTCCTGACTTTC.